This T cell receptor beta chain comes out of a study of T-cell memory formation after mild COVID-19. One entry per CDR3 protein, called by TCRdb with MiXCR from the 5' RACE reads. This table holds 300,000 or so distinct CDR3 sequences, about 15% found once. This clonotype was recorded a few times. This clonotype was sampled from a man in his late teens or twenties who had mild COVID-19 (a few samples of this study predate the infection). Cell type and time point are not known. Sequenced material: PBMCs or a T cell subset sorted from them (not recorded which).

The CDR3 nucleotides are TGTGCCAGCAGGAGAGGACAGCGAAATGAAAAACTGTTTTTT. This sequence encodes CASRRGQRNEKLFF. V and J are TRBV27 and TRBJ1-4; perhaps TRBD1 as D (6 bases). The CDR3 runs to 14 residues. CDR1 MNHEY and CDR2 SMNVEV come from the germline V gene (reference sequence). Trimming pared 6 bases from V and 5 bases from J, leaving 13 bases between.